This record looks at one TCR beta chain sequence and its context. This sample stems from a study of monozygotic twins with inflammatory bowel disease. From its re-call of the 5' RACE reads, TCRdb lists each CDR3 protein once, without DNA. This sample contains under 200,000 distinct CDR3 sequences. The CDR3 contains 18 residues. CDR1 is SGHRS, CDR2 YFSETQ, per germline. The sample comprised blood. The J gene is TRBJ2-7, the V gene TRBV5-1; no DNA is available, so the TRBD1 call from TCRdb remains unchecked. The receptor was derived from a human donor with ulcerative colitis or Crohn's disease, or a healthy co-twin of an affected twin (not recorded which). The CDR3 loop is CASSPEGWGAGLSYEQYF.